This T cell receptor beta chain was captured in a study of shared clonotypes between healthy human individuals (dated by TCRdb to 2020 to 2022). In terms of the full investigation: Two women and a few men aged 18 to 49 years were included in the cohort. Blood TCR repertoires of a handful of healthy adults were deeply sequenced to estimate repertoire size and the extent of clonotype sharing between individuals. For each donor, three plates each were used for CD4 naive and CD4 memory, two plates were used for CD8 naive, and one plate was used for CD8 memory. Per donor, leukapheresis produced somewhere between about 0.8 and 9 billion PBMCs. Libraries were prepared and TCR repertoires were sequenced by different laboratories using diverse techniques, in order to increase sequencing depth and limit assay-specific biases.

V sheds 5 bases and J sheds 2 bases, leaving 10 bases between their ends. The CDR3, from cysteine to phenylalanine, totals 14 residues. Left in the record is the CDR3 DNA by itself, 42 bases read in frame from the first base. The germline V gene (reference sequence) sets CDR1 to SEHNR and CDR2 to FQNEAQ. CD8 naive samples were obtained by positive selection for CCR7 among CD45RO-negative cells, yielding a CD45RA+CCR7+ population from which TemRA cells were excluded. Healthy HIV-negative adults with no recently reported acute infections or vaccinations were included as donors. Every donor was a Caucasian adult residing in Nashville, Tennessee, USA. Blood was obtained by leukapheresis, after which PBMCs were separated by Ficoll-Histopaque density gradient centrifugation and cryopreserved in liquid nitrogen vapor phase. Analytical flow cytometry was used to check the purity and quantity of each magnetically sorted T cell population. Genomic DNA was isolated from every sorted fraction and measured by UV absorbance on a Nanodrop 2000c.

Comment on this clone: The clone's antigen remains unknown. No base qualities exist here, and no much larger clone lies one base off it.

What the authors observed across the whole study: When a few donors were compared, the shared fraction of clonotypes was around 5% for naive CD4, around 3.6% for naive CD8, more than 2% for memory CD4, and approximately 0.4% for memory CD8. Larger estimated clonotype richness was generally found for naive subsets than for memory subsets. Rarefaction of sorted-subset datasets indicated incomplete sequencing despite the large sequencing depth. Only blood was sampled, and tissue TCR repertoires likely differ from those in blood. Pairwise subsampling indicated that sequencing depth was expected to affect the degree of clonotype sharing among donors. The small number of donors limited the genetic and exposure-history diversity represented. Compared with non-shared clonotypes, the clonotypes found in all four sorted-subset donors had higher generation probabilities.

Using the deep immunoSEQ assay, TCR CDR3 regions were amplified from genomic DNA by multiplex PCR. For each cell subset, the extracted genomic DNA was distributed evenly across all wells of several immunoSEQ 96-well plates, and each plate served as one replicate. For sorted subsets, each replicate PCR was loaded with 200 ng genomic DNA, equivalent to 30,000 to 35,000 T cell genomes. The purified libraries were quantified using a Qubit 3.0 fluorometer, sized with a Bioanalyzer 2100, and then quantified again using the KAPA Library Quantification kit. Every immunoSEQ 96-well plate was sequenced on a separate single-read 150-cycle Illumina NextSeq 550 flow cell. On the authors' methods: Because only junctional sequences without quality scores were contained in the immunoSEQ output, filtering matching that applied to full-length reads could not be performed. Sequences were annotated with PyIR, a Python wrapper for IgBLAST v1.9, and V/J genes and CDR3 were assigned using IMGT germline references. Any read was removed if the V/J assignment was weak (E-value above 1e-6), the CDR3 was missing, or the read contained stop codons, out-of-frame junctions, or ambiguous translated residues. A V3J clonotype was defined by an identical inferred V gene, J gene, and CDR3 amino acid sequence. Percentage overlap between repertoires was computed as shared unique clonotypes divided by the size of the smaller repertoire. Three approaches were used to assess repertoire richness: RTK rarefaction, the Chao1 estimator, and Recon v2.1 estimates of unobserved clonotypes. For all TCRbeta clonotypes obtained by the gDNA method from a handful of donors, generation probabilities were computed with OLGA. Here the immuneACCESS table is served through TCRdb, limited to in-frame sequences with V and J called. Missing clones are a known gap in these copies; in checked studies unresolved V genes cover under half, and the rest lacks a known reason. For V, J and clone size, that table is used; D and trimming come from the DNA. The sample table shows around 620,000 clones, and 85% to 95% are seen once. The ten largest clonotypes hold around 0.12% of the sample.

The sequence joins TRBV7-9 to TRBJ2-1; the D segment could be TRBD1, given 6 matching bases. This TCR derives from a woman in her twenties or thirties in good health. Input material: naive CD8+ T cells sorted from blood. Per the publication, the cell subset or site label means: CD45RA+CCR7+. The DNA sequence reads TGTGCCAGCAGCCCCGGGACACCCTACAATGAGCAGTTCTTC. Its translation reads: CASSPGTPYNEQFF.